One TCR beta chain is described in this entry. The antigen this receptor binds is unknown. The sample holds no much larger clone one base away, and base qualities are not on file. V ends up 3 bases short and J 10 bases short, with an unmatched junction base count of 6. The germline V gene sets CDR1 to SGHTA and CDR2 to FQGTGA. Inclusive of the bounding cysteine and phenylalanine, the CDR3 is 14 residues long. Only the CDR3 part of the read is kept: 42 bases, read in frame from the first base. To identify antigen-specific CD4+ T cell clonotypes by their expansion, the ViraFEST assay first stimulated PBMC with viral peptide pools and then applied TCR sequencing. After approximately eleven days of culture, CD4+ T cells were isolated with the EasySep CD4+ T cell isolation kit. Two doses of either the BNT162b2 or the mRNA-1273 mRNA SARS-CoV-2 vaccine were administered to participants. Healthy vaccine recipients had no prior SARS-CoV-2 infection, confirmed by negative nucleocapsid antibodies before and after vaccination. A few million PBMC per well were cultured with around 10 ug/ml peptides in IMDM containing 5% human AB serum, approximately 10 IU/ml IL-2 and gentamicin. On days 3 and 7, half of the culture medium was replaced with fresh IL-2-containing medium. Unless noted otherwise, every peptide stimulation condition was grown in triplicate wells. PBMC were separated from whole blood using Ficoll-Paque Plus gradient centrifugation and were then either cryopreserved at -140C or used fresh. Overlapping peptide pools spanned the spike proteins of SARS-CoV-2 and the common cold coronaviruses HCoV-NL63, HCoV-OC43 and HCoV-229E. Genomic DNA was extracted from cultured CD4+ T cells with the QIAamp micro DNA kit.

This record comes from a study of vaccination effects on CD4 cells after COVID-19 (dated by TCRdb to 2021 to 2024). Context from the whole study: Across the study, the median time from the second dose to post-vaccine sampling was 72 days (range 14 to 241). Cultures from other donors in the study were sequenced with the Oncomine TCR Beta short-read assay on an Illumina iSeq 100. In both COVID-19 convalescent patients and infection-naive vaccine recipients, the study compared SARS-CoV-2 spike-specific CD4+ TCR repertoires from before mRNA vaccination with those from after it. A total of roughly 9 COVID-19 convalescent patients and a handful of SARS-CoV-2-naive healthy vaccine recipients were included in the full study. Beyond this particular receptor, the publication reports: Only a small number of convalescent patients were included, and no early post-infection timepoints were available, which limited the study. In healthy vaccine recipients, vaccine-induced clones were almost all SARS-CoV-2 mono-reactive, with only 1 of 255 cross-reactive with common cold coronaviruses. At late post-vaccination timepoints, both infection-induced and vaccine-induced clones showed marked clonal contraction, consistent with waning T cell responses.

The library was built by means of the immunoSEQ multiplex PCR assay. DNA from the CD4+ T cells that had been cultured and isolated underwent TCR beta CDR3 sequencing. The authors' analysis ran thus. Non-productive TCR sequences were removed, reads were trimmed to the CDR3 region, and CDR3s of at least 7 amino acids were retained. Antigen-specific clonotypes were identified using the MANAFEST web app by comparison of expansion in peptide wells against reference cultures. Positive clones required FDR<0.05 expansion versus reference and all other wells, odds ratio above 5, and frequency above 0.1% in two replicate wells. Clonotypes significantly expanded in SARS-CoV-2 spike wells and in at least one common cold coronavirus spike condition were defined as cross-reactive. CDR3 similarity was assessed by Levenshtein distance with the stringdist R package, and unrooted trees were built with ape in R 3.6.1. Held by TCRdb, this immuneACCESS table contains in-frame sequences only and omits some clones. Under half of the omission traces to an unresolved V gene where checked; the cause of the rest is unknown. From that table come the V and J calls and clone size; the DNA was used to work out D and trimming. The sample profile shows roughly 70,000 clones; around four fifths of them were found once. Around 0.9% of the sample goes to the ten largest clones.

The sequence joins TRBV7-3 to TRBJ2-1, and 10 junctional nucleotides match TRBD2. The receptor comes from a human donor who received a COVID-19 vaccine. Sequenced here: CD4+ T cells from PBMCs cultured with HCoV-OC43 spike peptides, sampled after COVID-19 vaccination. The cell subset or site label corresponds to: HCoV-OC43 spike overlapping peptide pool stimulation. The CDR3 region reads CASSFQSGGAEQFF. The DNA is as follows: TGTGCCAGCAGCTTCCAGAGCGGGGGGGCCGAGCAGTTCTTC.